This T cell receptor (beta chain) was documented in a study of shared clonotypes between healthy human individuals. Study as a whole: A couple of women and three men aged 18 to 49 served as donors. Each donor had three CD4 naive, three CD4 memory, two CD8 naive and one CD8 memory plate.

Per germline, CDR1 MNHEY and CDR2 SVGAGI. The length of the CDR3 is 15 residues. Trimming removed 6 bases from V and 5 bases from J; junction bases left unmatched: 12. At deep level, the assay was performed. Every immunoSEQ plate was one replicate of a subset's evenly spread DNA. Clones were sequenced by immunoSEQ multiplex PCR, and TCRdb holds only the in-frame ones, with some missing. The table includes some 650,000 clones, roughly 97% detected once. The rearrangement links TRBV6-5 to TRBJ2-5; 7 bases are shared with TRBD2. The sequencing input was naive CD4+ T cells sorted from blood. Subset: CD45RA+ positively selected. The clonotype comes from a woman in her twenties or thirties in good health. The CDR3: CASRTGRRESETQYF. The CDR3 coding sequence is TGTGCCAGCAGAACCGGAAGGCGGGAGTCTGAGACCCAGTACTTC.